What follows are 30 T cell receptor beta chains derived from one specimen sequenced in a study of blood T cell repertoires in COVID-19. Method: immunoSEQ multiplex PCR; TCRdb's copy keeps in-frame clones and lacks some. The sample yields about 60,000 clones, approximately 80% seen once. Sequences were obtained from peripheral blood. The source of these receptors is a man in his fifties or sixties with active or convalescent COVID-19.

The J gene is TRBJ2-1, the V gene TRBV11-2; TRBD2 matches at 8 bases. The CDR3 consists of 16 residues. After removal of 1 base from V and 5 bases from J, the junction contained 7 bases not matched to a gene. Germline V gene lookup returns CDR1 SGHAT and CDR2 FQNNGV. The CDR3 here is CASSLAGLAYNNEQFF. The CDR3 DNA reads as TGTGCCAGCAGCTTAGCCGGACTAGCCTATAACAATGAGCAGTTCTTC.

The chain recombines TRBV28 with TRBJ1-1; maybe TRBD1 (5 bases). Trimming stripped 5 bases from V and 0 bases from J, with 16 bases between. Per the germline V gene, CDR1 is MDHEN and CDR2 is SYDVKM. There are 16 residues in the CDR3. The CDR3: CASSPHDDRVNTEAFF. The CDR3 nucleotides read TGTGCCAGCAGTCCGCACGACGACAGAGTGAACACTGAAGCTTTCTTT.

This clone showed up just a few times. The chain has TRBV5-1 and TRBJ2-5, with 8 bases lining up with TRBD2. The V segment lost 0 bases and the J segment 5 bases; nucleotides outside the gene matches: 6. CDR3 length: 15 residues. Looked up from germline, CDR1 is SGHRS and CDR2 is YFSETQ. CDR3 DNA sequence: TGCGCCAGCAGCTTGGCGGGAGGGAGCGTGGAGACCCAGTACTTC. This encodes CASSLAGGSVETQYF.

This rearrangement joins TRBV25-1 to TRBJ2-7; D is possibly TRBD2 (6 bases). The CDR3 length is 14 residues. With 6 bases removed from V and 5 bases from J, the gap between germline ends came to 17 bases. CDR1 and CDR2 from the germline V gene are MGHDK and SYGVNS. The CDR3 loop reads CASSLSGGRHEQYF. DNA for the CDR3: TGTGCCAGCAGCCTAAGTGGGGGGAGGCACGAGCAGTACTTC.

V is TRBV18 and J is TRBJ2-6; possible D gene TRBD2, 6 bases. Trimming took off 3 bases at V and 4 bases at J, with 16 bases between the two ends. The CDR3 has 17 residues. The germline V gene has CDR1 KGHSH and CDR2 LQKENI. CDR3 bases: TGTGCCAGCTCACCTCTAGGAGGGCCTTCAGGGGCCAACGTCCTGACTTTC. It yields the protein CASSPLGGPSGANVLTF.

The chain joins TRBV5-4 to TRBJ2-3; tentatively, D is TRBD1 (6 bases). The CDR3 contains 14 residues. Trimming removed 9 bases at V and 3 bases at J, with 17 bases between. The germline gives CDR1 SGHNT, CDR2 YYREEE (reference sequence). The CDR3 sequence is CATIARGQTDTQYF. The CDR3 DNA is TGTGCCACTATAGCCAGGGGCCAGACAGATACGCAGTATTTT.

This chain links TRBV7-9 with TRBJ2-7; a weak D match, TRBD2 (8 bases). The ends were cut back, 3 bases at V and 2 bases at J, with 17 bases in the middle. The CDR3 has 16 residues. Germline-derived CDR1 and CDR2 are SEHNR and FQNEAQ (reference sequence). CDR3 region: CASSLTGGTVPYEQYF. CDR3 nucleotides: TGTGCCAGCAGCTTGACGGGAGGGACAGTACCCTACGAGCAGTACTTC.

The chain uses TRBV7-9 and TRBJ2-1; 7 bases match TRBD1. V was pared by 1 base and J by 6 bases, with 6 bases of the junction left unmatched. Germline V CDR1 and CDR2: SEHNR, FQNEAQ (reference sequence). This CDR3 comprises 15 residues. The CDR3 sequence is CASSLGTGGGNEQFF. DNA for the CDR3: TGTGCCAGCAGCTTAGGGACAGGAGGCGGCAATGAGCAGTTCTTC. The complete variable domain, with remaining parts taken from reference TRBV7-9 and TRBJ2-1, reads DTGVSQNPRHKITKRGQNVTFRCDPISEHNRLYWYRQTLGQGPEFLTYFQNEAQLEKSRLLSDRFSAERPKGSFSTLEIQRTEQGDSAMYLCASSLGTGGGNEQFFGPGTRLTVL.

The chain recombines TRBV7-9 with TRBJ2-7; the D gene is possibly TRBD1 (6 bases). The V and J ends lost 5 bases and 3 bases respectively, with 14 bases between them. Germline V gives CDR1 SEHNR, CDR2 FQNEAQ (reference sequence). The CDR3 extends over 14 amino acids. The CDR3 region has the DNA TGTGCCAGCAGCGCCACAGGGAACGTCTACGAGCAGTACTTC. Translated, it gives CASSATGNVYEQYF.

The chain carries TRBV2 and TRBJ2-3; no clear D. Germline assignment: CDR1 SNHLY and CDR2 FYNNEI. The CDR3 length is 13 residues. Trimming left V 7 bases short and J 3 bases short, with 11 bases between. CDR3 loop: CASTNGFTDTQYF. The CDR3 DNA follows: TGTGCCAGCACGAACGGTTTTACAGATACGCAGTATTTT.

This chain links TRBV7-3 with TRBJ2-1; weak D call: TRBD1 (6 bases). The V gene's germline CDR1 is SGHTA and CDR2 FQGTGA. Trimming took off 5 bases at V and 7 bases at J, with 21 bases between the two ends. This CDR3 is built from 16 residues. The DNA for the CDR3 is TGTGCCAGCAGCGAGGGTGGGGGCCGGGTGATGAATGAGCAGTTCTTC. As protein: CASSEGGGRVMNEQFF.

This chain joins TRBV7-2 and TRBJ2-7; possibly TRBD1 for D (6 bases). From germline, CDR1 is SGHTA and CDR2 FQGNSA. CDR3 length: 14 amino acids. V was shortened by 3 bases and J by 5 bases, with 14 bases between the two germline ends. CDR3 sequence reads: CASSLNRVLDEQYF. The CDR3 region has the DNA TGTGCCAGCAGCTTGAACAGGGTGCTCGACGAGCAGTACTTC. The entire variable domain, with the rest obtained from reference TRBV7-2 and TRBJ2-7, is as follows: GAGVSQSPSNKVTEKGKDVELRCDPISGHTALYWYRQSLGQGLEFLIYFQGNSAPDKSGLPSDRFSAERTGGSVSTLTIQRTQQEDSAVYLCASSLNRVLDEQYFGPGTRLTVT.

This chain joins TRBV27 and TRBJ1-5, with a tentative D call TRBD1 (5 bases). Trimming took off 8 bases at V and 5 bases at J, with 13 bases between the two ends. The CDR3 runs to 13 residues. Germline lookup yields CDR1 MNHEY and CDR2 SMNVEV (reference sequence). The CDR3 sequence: CASGSQGHQPQHF. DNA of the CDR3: TGTGCCAGCGGTTCCCAGGGTCATCAGCCCCAGCATTTT.

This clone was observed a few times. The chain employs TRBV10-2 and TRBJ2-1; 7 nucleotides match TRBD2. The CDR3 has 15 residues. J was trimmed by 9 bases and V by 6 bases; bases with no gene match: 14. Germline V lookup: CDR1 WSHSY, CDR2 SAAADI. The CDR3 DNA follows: TGCGCCAGCAGCGCCAGCGCGGGAGAATATAGTGAGCAGTTCTTC. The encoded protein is CASSASAGEYSEQFF.

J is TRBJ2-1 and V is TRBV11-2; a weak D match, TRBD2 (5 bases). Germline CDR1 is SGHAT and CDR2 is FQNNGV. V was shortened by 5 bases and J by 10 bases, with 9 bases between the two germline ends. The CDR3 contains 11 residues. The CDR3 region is CASSPGGEQFF. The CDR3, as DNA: TGTGCCAGCAGCCCAGGCGGGGAGCAGTTCTTC. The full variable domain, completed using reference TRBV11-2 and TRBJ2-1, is EAGVAQSPRYKIIEKRQSVAFWCNPISGHATLYWYQQILGQGPKLLIQFQNNGVVDDSQLPKDRFSAERLKGVDSTLKIQPAKLEDSAVYLCASSPGGEQFFGPGTRLTVL.

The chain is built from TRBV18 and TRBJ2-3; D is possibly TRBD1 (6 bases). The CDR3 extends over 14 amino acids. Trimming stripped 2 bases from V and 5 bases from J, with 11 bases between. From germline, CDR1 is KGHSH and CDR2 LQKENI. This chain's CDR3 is CASSPGQIQDTQYF. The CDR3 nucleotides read TGTGCCAGCTCACCAGGACAGATCCAAGATACGCAGTATTTT.

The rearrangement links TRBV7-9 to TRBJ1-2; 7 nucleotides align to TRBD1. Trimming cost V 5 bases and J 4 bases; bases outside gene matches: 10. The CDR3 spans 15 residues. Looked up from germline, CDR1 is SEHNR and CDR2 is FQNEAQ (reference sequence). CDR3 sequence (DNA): TGTGCCAGCAGCATGCGAGACAGGGTATCCTATGGCTACACCTTC. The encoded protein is CASSMRDRVSYGYTF.

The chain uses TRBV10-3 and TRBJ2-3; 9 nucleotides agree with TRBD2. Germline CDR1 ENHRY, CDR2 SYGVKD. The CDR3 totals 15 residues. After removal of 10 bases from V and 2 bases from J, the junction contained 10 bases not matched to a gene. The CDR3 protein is CATVAGGFYTDTQYF. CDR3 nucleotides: TGTGCCACCGTCGCGGGGGGGTTTTACACAGATACGCAGTATTTT.

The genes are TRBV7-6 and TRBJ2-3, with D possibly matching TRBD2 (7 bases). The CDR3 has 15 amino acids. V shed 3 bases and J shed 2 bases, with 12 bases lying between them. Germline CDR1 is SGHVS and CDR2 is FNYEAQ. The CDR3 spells CASSLRGGPTDTQYF. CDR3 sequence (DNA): TGTGCCAGCAGCTTGAGGGGGGGACCCACAGATACGCAGTATTTT.

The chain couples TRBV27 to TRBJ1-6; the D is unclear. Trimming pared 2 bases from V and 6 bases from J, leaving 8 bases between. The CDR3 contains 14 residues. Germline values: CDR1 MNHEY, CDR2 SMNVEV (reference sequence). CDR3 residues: CASSLRGRNSPLHF. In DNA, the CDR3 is TGTGCCAGCAGTTTAAGAGGCCGTAATTCACCCCTCCACTTT.

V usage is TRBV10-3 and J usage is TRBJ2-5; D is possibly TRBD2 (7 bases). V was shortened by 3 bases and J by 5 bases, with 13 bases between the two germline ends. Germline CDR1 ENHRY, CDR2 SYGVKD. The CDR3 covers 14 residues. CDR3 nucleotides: TGTGCCATCAGTGACTCCTCGGGGGGCGAGACCCAGTACTTC. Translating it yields CAISDSSGGETQYF.

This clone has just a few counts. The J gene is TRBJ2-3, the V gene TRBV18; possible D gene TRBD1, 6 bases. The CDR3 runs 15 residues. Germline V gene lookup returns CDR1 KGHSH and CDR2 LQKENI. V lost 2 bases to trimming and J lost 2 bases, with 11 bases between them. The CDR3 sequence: CASSPTDRTTDTQYF. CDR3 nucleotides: TGTGCCAGCTCACCAACGGACAGAACCACAGATACGCAGTATTTT. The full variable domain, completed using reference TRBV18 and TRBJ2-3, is NAGVMQNPRHLVRRRGQEARLRCSPMKGHSHVYWYRQLPEEGLKFMVYLQKENIIDESGMPKERFSAEFPKEGPSILRIQQVVRGDSAAYFCASSPTDRTTDTQYFGPGTRLTVL.

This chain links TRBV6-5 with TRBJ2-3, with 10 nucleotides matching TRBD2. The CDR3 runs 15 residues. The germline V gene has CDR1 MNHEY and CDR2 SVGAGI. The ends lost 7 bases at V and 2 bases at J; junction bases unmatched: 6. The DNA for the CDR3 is TGTGCCAGCACTGTCCTAGCGGGGGACACAGATACGCAGTATTTT. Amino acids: CASTVLAGDTDTQYF.

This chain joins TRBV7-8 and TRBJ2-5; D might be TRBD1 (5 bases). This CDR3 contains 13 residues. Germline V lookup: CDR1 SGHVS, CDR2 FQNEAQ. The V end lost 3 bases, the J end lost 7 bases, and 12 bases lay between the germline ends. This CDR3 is CASSLFGRGTQYF. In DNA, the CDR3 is TGTGCCAGCAGCTTGTTCGGTAGGGGGACCCAGTACTTC.

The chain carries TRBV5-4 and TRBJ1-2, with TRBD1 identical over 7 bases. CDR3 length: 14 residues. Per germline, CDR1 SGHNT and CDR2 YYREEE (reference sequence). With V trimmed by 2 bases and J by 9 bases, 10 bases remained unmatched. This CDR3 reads CASSFDRDQMSYTF. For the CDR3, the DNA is TGTGCCAGCAGCTTCGACAGGGACCAAATGAGCTACACCTTC.

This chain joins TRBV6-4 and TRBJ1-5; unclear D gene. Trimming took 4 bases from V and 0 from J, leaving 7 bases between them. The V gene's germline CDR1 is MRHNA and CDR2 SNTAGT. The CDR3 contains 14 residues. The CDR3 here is CASSAQYSNQPQHF. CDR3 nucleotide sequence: TGTGCCAGCAGTGCACAGTATAGCAATCAGCCCCAGCATTTT.

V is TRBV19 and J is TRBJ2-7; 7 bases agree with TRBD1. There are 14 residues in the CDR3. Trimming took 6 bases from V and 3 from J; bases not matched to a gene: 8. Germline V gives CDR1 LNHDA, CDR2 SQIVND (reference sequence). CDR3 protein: CASSSRDSSYEQYF. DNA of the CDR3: TGTGCCAGTAGCTCCCGGGACAGCAGCTACGAGCAGTACTTC.

The CDR3 region is CAPHVGEGVGAFF. The CDR3 DNA reads as TGTGCCCCCCATGTGGGGGAGGGGGTGGGAGCTTTCTTT. The rearrangement links TRBV19 to TRBJ1-1, with D tentatively TRBD1 (6 bases). The CDR3 length is 13 residues. Deletions cut 11 bases from V and 10 bases from J, with 23 bases between. Germline V gene data show CDR1 as LNHDA and CDR2 as SQIVND (reference sequence).

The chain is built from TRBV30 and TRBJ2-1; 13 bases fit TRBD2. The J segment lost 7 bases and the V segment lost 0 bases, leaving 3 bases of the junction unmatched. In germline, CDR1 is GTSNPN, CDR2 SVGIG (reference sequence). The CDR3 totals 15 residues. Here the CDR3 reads CAWSVALAGGNEQFF. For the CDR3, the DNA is TGTGCCTGGAGTGTTGCACTAGCGGGAGGGAATGAGCAGTTCTTC.

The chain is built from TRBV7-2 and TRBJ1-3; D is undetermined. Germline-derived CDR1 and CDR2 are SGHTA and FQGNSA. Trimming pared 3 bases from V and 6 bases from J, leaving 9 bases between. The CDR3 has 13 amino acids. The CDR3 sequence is CASSFGLSNTIYF. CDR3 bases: TGTGCCAGCAGCTTCGGACTTTCAAACACCATATATTTT.